Below are 7 T cell receptor beta chains sequenced from a single sample in a study of PD-1 blockade in classical Hodgkin lymphoma (dated by TCRdb to the early 2020s). The time point tag for this specimen amounts to: cycle 4 day 1 (C4D1), after less than 7 weeks of nivolumab. Relapse after autologous stem cell transplantation had occurred in all trial patients, and cohorts A, B and C were distinguished by prior brentuximab vedotin exposure. Magnetic negative selection with a Miltenyi CD4+ T cell isolation kit was used to purify CD4+ T cells from thawed PBMCs. Libraries were built with the immunoSEQ multiplex PCR assay. TCRdb mirrors the immuneACCESS table, restricted to in-frame sequences. Some clones are absent from its copies; in checked studies, under half trace to an unresolved V gene, and the reason for the others is unknown. This sample is represented by some 22,000 clones; 70% to 80% of them were singletons. Over 0.95% of the sample is held by the ten biggest clonotypes.

The sample was CD4+ T cells from blood, taken before the fourth cycle of nivolumab. The receptors originated from a human donor with classical Hodgkin lymphoma.

The chain links TRBV7-9 to TRBJ2-5; TRBD2 agrees at 13 bases. Germline V CDR1 and CDR2: SEHNR, FQNEAQ (reference sequence). The ends lost 1 base at V and 5 bases at J; junction bases unmatched: 7. The CDR3 is 17 residues long. The CDR3 loop reads CASSLVTGLAGAETQYF. The CDR3 DNA reads TGTGCCAGCAGCTTAGTGACAGGACTAGCGGGGGCGGAGACCCAGTACTTC.

The genes are TRBV5-6 and TRBJ1-4, with 9 bases aligning to TRBD1. Germline CDR1 SGHDT, CDR2 YYEEEE. V lost 4 bases to trimming and J lost 6 bases; unmatched junction nucleotides: 10. CDR3 size: 16 residues. CDR3 coding DNA: TGTGCCAGCAGCCTGCACAGGGGGCATATAGATGAAAAACTGTTTTTT. Amino acid sequence: CASSLHRGHIDEKLFF.

This clone was seen a few times. The V and J genes are TRBV18 and TRBJ2-7; no reliable D call. Germline V gene data show CDR1 as KGHSH and CDR2 as LQKENI. The CDR3 covers 13 residues. V dropped 3 bases and J dropped 3 bases, with 9 bases sitting between them. For the CDR3, the DNA is TGTGCCAGCTCACCTGGACGGAACTACGAGCAGTACTTC. Translating it yields CASSPGRNYEQYF.

This clone occurred once. The rearrangement links TRBV28 to TRBJ2-3; 12 bases fit TRBD1. The germline CDR1 and CDR2 sequences are MDHEN and SYDVKM. The V gene end was trimmed by 6 bases and the J gene end by 1 base; junction bases not matched to a gene: 11. The CDR3 extends over 18 amino acids. The CDR3 DNA follows: TGTGCCAGCAGCAACCGGGACAGGGGGCTCCAACGCACAGATACGCAGTATTTT. Translation: CASSNRDRGLQRTDTQYF.

V and J are TRBV7-6 and TRBJ2-1, with D perhaps matching TRBD1 (6 bases). V lost 5 bases and J lost 4, with 15 bases in between. The CDR3 runs to 15 residues. Germline CDR1 is SGHVS and CDR2 is FNYEAQ. The CDR3 DNA follows: TGTGCCAGCAGCCCGATCAGGGGTTCGTACAATGAGCAGTTCTTC. Translated, it gives CASSPIRGSYNEQFF.

V usage is TRBV5-6 and J usage is TRBJ2-5; perhaps TRBD1 as D (6 bases). The length of the CDR3 is 16 residues. Germline CDR1 and CDR2: SGHDT and YYEEEE. Trimming removed 2 bases at V and 4 bases at J, with 18 bases between. The CDR3 DNA follows: TGTGCCAGCAGCTTAAAATACAGGGCGGGTTCAGAGACCCAGTACTTC. It codes for CASSLKYRAGSETQYF.

As DNA, the CDR3 is TGTGCCACCGGGGTCGGGACTAGTATAAATACGCAGTATTTT. It specifies CATGVGTSINTQYF. The chain combines TRBV6-5 with TRBJ2-3; 8 positions match TRBD2. Trimming took 10 bases from V and 7 from J; bases not matched to a gene: 13. The CDR3 loop spans 14 amino acids. CDR1 is MNHEY, CDR2 SVGAGI, per germline.